The 25 T cell receptor beta chains presented below share a single source sample, sequenced in a study of blood T cell repertoires in COVID-19. The table came from immunoSEQ multiplex PCR; TCRdb's copy has only in-frame clones and leaves some out. The table has under 300,000 clones, roughly 84% seen once. The sample taken for sequencing was peripheral blood. The source of these receptors is a woman in her thirties or forties who had recovered from COVID-19.

The chain is built from TRBV4-2 and TRBJ1-1; TRBD1 matches 7 bases. V shed 2 bases and J 8 bases; nucleotides not matched to a gene: 20. Germline CDR1 and CDR2: LGHNA and YNFKEQ. The CDR3 sequence is 18 residues long. CDR3 sequence reads: CASSQKPTGSLGGVEAFF. CDR3 nucleotides: TGTGCCAGCAGCCAAAAGCCGACAGGGTCCCTGGGAGGAGTCGAAGCTTTCTTT.

The V call is TRBV2, the J call TRBJ2-6; 9 bases fit TRBD1. Germline V gives CDR1 SNHLY, CDR2 FYNNEI. This CDR3 region has 20 residues. The V and J ends lost 6 bases and 0 bases, in that order; junction bases with no gene match: 15. As DNA, the CDR3 is TGTGCCAGCAGAGGTCCCGGGACAGGGTACGGATCCTCTGGGGCCAACGTCCTGACTTTC. It is translated as CASRGPGTGYGSSGANVLTF.

The chain recombines TRBV20-1 with TRBJ1-1; TRBD1 matches at 11 bases. The CDR3 runs 16 residues. Germline V CDR1 and CDR2: DFQATT, SNEGSKA (reference sequence). V dropped 3 bases and J dropped 0; count of bases not matched to a gene: 6. The CDR3 nucleotides are TGCAGTGCTAGTGGGACAGGGGGTGAGGTGAACACTGAAGCTTTCTTT. This encodes CSASGTGGEVNTEAFF.

V is TRBV18 and J is TRBJ1-1, with 7 bases identical to TRBD1. Germline V lookup: CDR1 KGHSH, CDR2 LQKENI. The length of the CDR3 is 15 residues. CDR3: CASRAPQGVNTEAFF. In nucleotides, the CDR3 is TGTGCTTCCCGGGCCCCCCAGGGGGTTAACACTGAAGCTTTCTTT.

The chain recombines TRBV6-5 with TRBJ1-2, with TRBD1 identical over 9 bases. This CDR3 has 14 residues. Germline CDR1 MNHEY, CDR2 SVGAGI. V was clipped by 4 bases and J by 3 bases; unmatched bases: 3. The CDR3 here is CASSLDRGYYGYTF. The CDR3 DNA reads as TGTGCCAGCAGTTTAGACAGGGGGTACTATGGCTACACCTTC.

V gene TRBV5-6 combines with J gene TRBJ2-5; a possible D gene is TRBD1 (6 bases). Per germline, CDR1 SGHDT and CDR2 YYEEEE. V lost 3 bases to trimming and J lost 4 bases, with 16 bases between them. CDR3 length: 15 residues. CDR3 sequence (DNA): TGTGCCAGCAGCTGGTCCCCGGGACAAGGAGAGACCCAGTACTTC. Its protein product is CASSWSPGQGETQYF.

This chain joins TRBV18 and TRBJ2-2, with D possibly TRBD2 on 6 matching bases. The CDR3 spans 15 residues. Germline V gene data show CDR1 as KGHSH and CDR2 as LQKENI. The V end was cut by 2 bases, the J end by 5 bases, with 12 bases between. The CDR3 region has the DNA TGTGCCAGCTCACCAGAAATGCGGGGAACCGGGGAGCTGTTTTTT. This sequence encodes CASSPEMRGTGELFF.

V usage is TRBV5-5 and J usage is TRBJ2-7; TRBD2 aligns across 9 bases. The CDR3 length is 15 residues. The J segment lost 7 bases and the V segment lost 0 bases, leaving 8 bases of the junction unmatched. Germline V gene lookup returns CDR1 SGHKS and CDR2 YYEKEE (reference sequence). In nucleotides, the CDR3 is TGTGCCAGCAGCTTGGCTAGCGGGGACACCTGGGAGCAGTACTTC. It encodes CASSLASGDTWEQYF.

V gene TRBV5-1 combines with J gene TRBJ2-3; D is ambiguous. The CDR3 runs 15 residues. Germline assignment: CDR1 SGHRS and CDR2 YFSETQ. Trimming took off 2 bases at V and 4 bases at J, with 14 bases between the two ends. The CDR3 DNA reads as TGCGCCAGCAGCTTCTCTCAGATATCCGCAGATACGCAGTATTTT. Its translation: CASSFSQISADTQYF. The whole variable domain, remainder taken from reference TRBV5-1 and TRBJ2-3, is KAGVTQTPRYLIKTRGQQVTLSCSPISGHRSVSWYQQTPGQGLQFLFEYFSETQRNKGNFPGRFSGRQFSNSRSEMNVSTLELGDSALYLCASSFSQISADTQYFGPGTRLTVL.

The J gene is TRBJ2-1, the V gene TRBV6-1; possible D gene TRBD1, 5 bases. Germline CDR1 reads MNHNS; CDR2 reads SASEGT. This CDR3 has 18 amino acids. Trimming pared 2 bases from V and 2 bases from J, leaving 19 bases between. The CDR3: CASSESVSGKRTYNEQFF. In DNA, the CDR3 is TGTGCCAGCAGTGAATCGGTTTCAGGGAAGAGAACCTACAATGAGCAGTTCTTC.

The chain couples TRBV5-6 to TRBJ1-2; TRBD1 aligns across 11 bases. Trimming removed 4 bases from V and 4 bases from J; junction bases left unmatched: 3. The V gene's germline CDR1 is SGHDT and CDR2 YYEEEE. This CDR3 is 14 amino acids long. The CDR3 loop reads CASSADRGLYGYTF. The DNA of the CDR3 is TGTGCCAGCAGCGCGGACAGGGGGCTCTATGGCTACACCTTC.

The chain couples TRBV5-4 to TRBJ2-1; 7 positions agree with TRBD2. Trimming at V came to 4 bases and at J to 3 bases, leaving 13 bases not matched to a gene. The CDR3 loop spans 17 amino acids. Per germline, CDR1 SGHNT and CDR2 YYREEE (reference sequence). The CDR3 DNA reads TGTGCCAGCAGCCAGCCCGCAGCGGGGTCCGGCTACAATGAGCAGTTCTTC. It codes for CASSQPAAGSGYNEQFF. The whole variable domain, filled in from reference TRBV5-4 and TRBJ2-1, reads ETGVTQSPTHLIKTRGQQVTLRCSSQSGHNTVSWYQQALGQGPQFIFQYYREEENGRGNFPPRFSGLQFPNYSSELNVNALELDDSALYLCASSQPAAGSGYNEQFFGPGTRLTVL.

The chain is built from TRBV6-5 and TRBJ1-5; 7 positions agree with TRBD1. Trimming at V came to 6 bases and at J to 6 bases, leaving 11 bases not matched to a gene. The CDR3 covers 15 residues. The germline V gene encodes CDR1 MNHEY and CDR2 SVGAGI. CDR3 sequence reads: CASRDRQGIAQPQHF. The CDR3, as DNA: TGTGCCAGCAGGGATCGACAGGGTATAGCTCAGCCCCAGCATTTT.

This chain joins TRBV19 and TRBJ2-2; 12 nucleotides align to TRBD1. The ends lost 5 bases at V and 10 bases at J; junction bases unmatched: 8. The germline V gene encodes CDR1 LNHDA and CDR2 SQIVND (reference sequence). CDR3 length: 15 amino acids. Here the CDR3 reads CASSFRDRGQVELFF. The DNA of the CDR3 is TGTGCCAGTAGTTTCCGGGACAGGGGGCAGGTGGAGCTGTTTTTT.

A few counts support this clone. The gene calls are TRBV4-1 and TRBJ2-2; 7 nucleotides line up with TRBD1. J was trimmed by 7 bases and V by 3 bases; bases with no gene match: 11. The CDR3 totals 16 residues. Looked up from germline, CDR1 is MGHRA and CDR2 is YSYEKL. CDR3: CASSHPGQLSRGELFF. Here the CDR3 DNA reads TGCGCCAGCAGCCACCCGGGACAGCTTAGTCGCGGGGAGCTGTTTTTT.

The V gene is TRBV11-2, the J gene TRBJ2-1; 8 nucleotides agree with TRBD2. This CDR3 region has 18 residues. J gave up 2 bases and V 4 bases, and 13 bases lay outside the gene matches. Germline CDR1 reads SGHAT; CDR2 reads FQNNGV. CDR3 sequence (DNA): TGTGCCAGCAGCTCTATCCCCGGGAGGGGCGTAACCTACAATGAGCAGTTCTTC. It is translated as CASSSIPGRGVTYNEQFF.

The rearrangement joins TRBV15 to TRBJ2-2; 7 nucleotides align to TRBD2. With 1 base clipped from V and 4 bases from J, the junction kept 6 bases outside the gene matches. CDR3 length: 16 amino acids. CDR1 is LNHNV, CDR2 YYDKDF, per germline (reference sequence). The CDR3 DNA sequence: TGTGCCACCAGCAGAGGCGGGAGCCGGAGCACCGGGGAGCTGTTTTTT. Amino acid sequence: CATSRGGSRSTGELFF.

This chain joins TRBV24-1 and TRBJ1-4; TRBD1 agrees at 8 bases. V trimming: 7 bases; J trimming: 7 bases; junction bases outside the gene matches: 7. Germline CDR1 KGHDR, CDR2 SFDVKD. CDR3 size: 14 residues. The CDR3 sequence: CATSPGQGGEKLFF. The CDR3 region has the DNA TGTGCCACCAGCCCAGGACAGGGTGGTGAAAAACTGTTTTTT.

This clone came up once. The chain uses TRBV7-9 and TRBJ1-1; 7 bases agree with TRBD1. Germline CDR1 and CDR2: SEHNR and FQNEAQ (reference sequence). Trimming removed 5 bases from V and 7 bases from J; junction bases left unmatched: 19. The CDR3 is 17 amino acids. CDR3 nucleotides: TGTGCCAGCAGCGTGAGACAGGGTAGGAACACTGGGGGTGAAGCTTTCTTT. As protein: CASSVRQGRNTGGEAFF.

In its sample, this clone was seen once. The V call is TRBV5-5, the J call TRBJ2-3; perhaps TRBD1 as D (6 bases). In germline, CDR1 is SGHKS, CDR2 YYEKEE (reference sequence). Trimming left V 3 bases short and J 0 bases short, with 17 bases between. There are 17 residues in the CDR3. The CDR3 loop reads CASSSRGTSPSTDTQYF. The CDR3 coding sequence is TGTGCCAGCAGCTCCAGGGGCACTTCTCCTAGCACAGATACGCAGTATTTT.

As concerns this clone: In the same sample, other DNA sequences code for this CDR3. V usage is TRBV3-1 (or the pseudogene TRBV3-2) and J usage is TRBJ1-2, with D perhaps TRBD1 (5 bases). V was cut by 3 bases and J by 4 bases, with 6 bases left in between. Germline V gene sequence: CDR1 LGHDT, CDR2 YNNKEL (reference sequence). This CDR3 spans 12 amino acids. The CDR3 here is CASSQGPYGYTF. CDR3 DNA sequence: TGTGCCAGCAGCCAGGGGCCCTATGGCTACACCTTC.

V and J are TRBV10-3 and TRBJ1-3; a possible D gene is TRBD1 (6 bases). The CDR3 length is 15 residues. The germline gives CDR1 ENHRY, CDR2 SYGVKD. V shed 2 bases and J shed 2 bases, with 10 bases lying between them. CDR3 DNA: TGTGCCATCAGTGAGGGGGGGGCTACTGGAAACACCATATATTTT. It specifies CAISEGGATGNTIYF.

The genes are TRBV15 and TRBJ2-7, with 8 bases identical to TRBD1. V shed 5 bases and J 4 bases; nucleotides not matched to a gene: 7. CDR3 length: 14 amino acids. The germline gives CDR1 LNHNV, CDR2 YYDKDF (reference sequence). CDR3 in amino acids: CATSLDRASYEQYF. CDR3 sequence (DNA): TGTGCCACCAGCCTGGACAGGGCAAGTTACGAGCAGTACTTC.

Concerning this clone: Other DNA sequences in the sample encode the same CDR3. The chain combines TRBV18 with TRBJ1-1, with D maybe TRBD1 (5 bases). Trimming cost V 1 base and J 4 bases, with 7 bases left between them. CDR1 KGHSH and CDR2 LQKENI come from the germline V gene. The CDR3 sequence is 13 residues long. DNA of the CDR3: TGTGCCAGCTCACCACGGGGCGGCACTGAAGCTTTCTTT. Protein product: CASSPRGGTEAFF.

The chain is built from TRBV30 and TRBJ1-6; D is uncertain. This CDR3 is 17 amino acids long. V lost 2 bases and J lost 0, with 14 bases in between. Germline V gene data show CDR1 as GTSNPN and CDR2 as SVGIG (reference sequence). The CDR3 DNA reads TGTGCCTGGAGTACCCCGACGACAAGCTCCTATAATTCACCCCTCCACTTT. It is translated as CAWSTPTTSSYNSPLHF. Looking up the rest from reference TRBV30 and TRBJ1-6 gives the full variable domain: SQTIHQWPATLVQPVGSPLSLECTVEGTSNPNLYWYRQAAGRGLQLLFYSVGIGQISSEVPQNLSASRPQDRQFILSSKKLLLSDSGFYLCAWSTPTTSSYNSPLHFGNGTRLTVT.